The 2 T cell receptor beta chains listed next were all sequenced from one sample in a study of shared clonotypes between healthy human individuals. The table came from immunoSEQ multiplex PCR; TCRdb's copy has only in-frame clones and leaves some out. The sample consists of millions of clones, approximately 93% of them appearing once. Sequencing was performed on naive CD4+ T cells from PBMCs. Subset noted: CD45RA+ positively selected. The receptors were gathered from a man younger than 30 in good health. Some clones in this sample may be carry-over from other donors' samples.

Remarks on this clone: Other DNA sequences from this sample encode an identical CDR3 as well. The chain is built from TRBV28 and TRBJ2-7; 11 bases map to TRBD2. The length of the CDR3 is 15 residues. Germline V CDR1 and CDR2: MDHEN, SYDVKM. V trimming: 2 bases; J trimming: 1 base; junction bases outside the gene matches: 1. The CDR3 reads CASSLVAGGSYEQYF. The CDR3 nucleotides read TGTGCCAGCAGTTTAGTAGCGGGAGGGTCCTACGAGCAGTACTTC.

The CDR3 loop is CASSLQLSNQPQHF. The CDR3 DNA is TGTGCCAGCAGTTTACAGCTTAGCAATCAGCCCCAGCATTTT. The rearrangement joins TRBV28 to TRBJ1-5; D gene ambiguous. Per the germline V gene, CDR1 is MDHEN and CDR2 is SYDVKM. This CDR3 is built from 14 residues. The V gene lost 2 bases and the J gene lost 0 bases, with 5 bases spanning the gap.